The present TCR beta chain was sequenced within a study of T-cell reconstitution after alpha-beta-depleted transplantation in children. Germline CDR1 SGHTA, CDR2 FQGNSA. Trimming took off 0 bases at V and 1 base at J, with 3 bases between the two ends. The CDR3 has 13 amino acids. This clonotype has a handful of counts. Unique molecular identifiers were incorporated into the prepared TCRbeta library. Using its own MiXCR run on the PCR reads, TCRdb lists one record per CDR3 protein. Seen here are some 26,000 distinct CDR3 sequences, 18% observed once, and the top ten hold over 30%. The TCR was taken from a male patient between 2 and 10 years old who had a stem cell transplant for acute lymphoblastic leukemia, so the T cells may come from the graft donor. This specimen was PBMCs, mostly from graft donor cells, taken 60 days after TCRalphabeta/CD19-depleted stem cell transplant. The chain has TRBV7-2 and TRBJ2-5; no reliable D call. The CDR3 DNA reads TGTGCCAGCAGCTTAGCAATCCAAGAGACCCAGTACTTC. Translating it yields CASSLAIQETQYF.